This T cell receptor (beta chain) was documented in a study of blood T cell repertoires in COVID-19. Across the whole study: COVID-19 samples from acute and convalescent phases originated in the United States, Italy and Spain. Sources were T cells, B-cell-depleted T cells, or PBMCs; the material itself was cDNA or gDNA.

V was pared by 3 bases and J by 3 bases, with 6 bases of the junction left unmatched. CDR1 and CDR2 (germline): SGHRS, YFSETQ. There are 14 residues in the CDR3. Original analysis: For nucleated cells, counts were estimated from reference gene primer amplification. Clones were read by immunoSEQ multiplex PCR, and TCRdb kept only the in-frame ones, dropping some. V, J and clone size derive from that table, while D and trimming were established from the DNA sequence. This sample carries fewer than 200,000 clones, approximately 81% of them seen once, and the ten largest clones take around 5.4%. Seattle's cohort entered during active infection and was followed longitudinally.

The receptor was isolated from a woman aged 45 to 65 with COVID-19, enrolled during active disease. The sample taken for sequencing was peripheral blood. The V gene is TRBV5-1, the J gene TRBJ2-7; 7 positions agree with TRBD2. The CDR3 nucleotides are TGCGCCAGCAGCTCGAGCGGGAATCTCTACGAGCAGTACTTC. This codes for CASSSSGNLYEQYF.